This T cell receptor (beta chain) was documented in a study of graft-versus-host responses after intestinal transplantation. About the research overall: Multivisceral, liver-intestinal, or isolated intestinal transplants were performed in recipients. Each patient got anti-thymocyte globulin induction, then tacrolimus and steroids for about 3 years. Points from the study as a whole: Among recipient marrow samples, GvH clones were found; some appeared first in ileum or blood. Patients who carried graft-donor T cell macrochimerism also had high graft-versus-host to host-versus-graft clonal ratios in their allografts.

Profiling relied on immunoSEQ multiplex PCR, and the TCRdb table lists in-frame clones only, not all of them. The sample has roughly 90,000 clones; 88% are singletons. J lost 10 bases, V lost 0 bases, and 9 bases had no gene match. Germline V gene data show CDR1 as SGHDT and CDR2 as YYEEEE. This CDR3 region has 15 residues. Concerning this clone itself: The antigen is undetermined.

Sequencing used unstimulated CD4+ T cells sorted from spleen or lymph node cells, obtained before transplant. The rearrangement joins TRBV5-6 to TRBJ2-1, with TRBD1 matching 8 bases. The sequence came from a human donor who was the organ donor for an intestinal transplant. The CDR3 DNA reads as TGTGCCAGCAGCTTGGGTCAGGGGGCTAATCTCGAGCAGTTCTTC. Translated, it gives CASSLGQGANLEQFF.